The 8 T cell receptor beta chains in this list originate from one sample, sequenced in a study of CD8+ T cells in alopecia areata. cDNA serving as the sequencing template came from extracted, reverse transcribed RNA. Assay used: immunoSEQ multiplex PCR; TCRdb lists only in-frame clones, some missing. The sample has fewer than 250,000 clones, around two fifths seen once; the top ten hold roughly 2.6%. Treatment denoted: oral pan-JAK inhibitor, 5-10 mg twice daily. This sample comprised CD4+ T cells sorted from blood, obtained between weeks 36 and 40, from a patient treated with tofacitinib. These receptors came from a human donor with alopecia areata.

In this sample, this clone turned up a few times. The chain has TRBV23-1 and TRBJ1-4, with TRBD1 as a possible D gene (6 bases). TRBV23-1 is an ORF, with its function uncertain. This CDR3 contains 16 residues. V lost 4 bases and J lost 6, with 18 bases in between. The CDR3 coding sequence is TGCGCCAGCAGTCGATTCTACAGGGCTCCAGATGAAAAACTGTTTTTT. The encoded protein is CASSRFYRAPDEKLFF.

This clone was detected only a few times. The chain employs TRBV7-8 and TRBJ1-1; 7 nucleotides align to TRBD1. CDR3 length: 15 amino acids. V gave up 5 bases and J gave up 4 bases; unmatched junction bases: 10. In germline, CDR1 is SGHVS, CDR2 FQNEAQ. CDR3 region: CASSQPRQGGTEAFF. The CDR3 DNA is TGTGCCAGCAGCCAACCCCGACAGGGAGGCACTGAAGCTTTCTTT.

This clone showed up just a few times. V is TRBV14 and J is TRBJ2-5, with 7 positions matching TRBD1. The germline gives CDR1 SGHDN, CDR2 FVKESK. The length of the CDR3 is 13 residues. V trimming: 5 bases; J trimming: 4 bases; junction bases outside the gene matches: 4. The CDR3 coding sequence is TGTGCCAGCAGCAGGGGGCGAGGAGAGACCCAGTACTTC. It specifies CASSRGRGETQYF.

This clone was seen a handful of times. This chain uses TRBV28 with TRBJ2-1; no clear D gene. The CDR3 is made up of 11 amino acids. The germline gives CDR1 MDHEN, CDR2 SYDVKM. V lost 4 bases and J 10 bases, leaving 8 bases between the germline ends. DNA of the CDR3: TGTGCCAGCAGTTCCCCCGCCGAGCAGTTCTTC. It encodes CASSSPAEQFF.

The gene calls are TRBV15 and TRBJ2-1; 14 bases match TRBD2. The germline CDR1 and CDR2 sequences are LNHNV and YYDKDF (reference sequence). This CDR3 contains 17 residues. The V gene end was trimmed by 6 bases and the J gene end by 9 bases; junction bases not matched to a gene: 13. The CDR3 region is CATSERTGLAGGGEQFF. CDR3 DNA sequence: TGTGCCACCAGTGAACGTACTGGACTAGCGGGAGGTGGTGAGCAGTTCTTC. The complete variable domain, with remaining parts taken from reference TRBV15 and TRBJ2-1, reads DAMVIQNPRYQVTQFGKPVTLSCSQTLNHNVMYWYQQKSSQAPKLLFHYYDKDFNNEADTPDNFQSRRPNTSFCFLDIRSPGLGDTAMYLCATSERTGLAGGGEQFFGPGTRLTVL.

The genes are TRBV29-1 and TRBJ2-7, with D perhaps matching TRBD1 or TRBD2 (7 bases each). The CDR3 loop spans 14 amino acids. Deletions cut 7 bases from V and 1 base from J, with 17 bases between. CDR1 is SQVTM and CDR2 is ANQGSEA in the germline V gene. As DNA, the CDR3 is TGCAGCGCCCTCCCAGGGGGGGGATCCTACGAGCAGTACTTC. Protein: CSALPGGGSYEQYF.

This clone was counted only a few times. V and J are TRBV28 and TRBJ1-2, with 7 bases fitting TRBD1. The CDR3 runs 17 residues. The V gene's germline CDR1 is MDHEN and CDR2 SYDVKM. The V gene end was trimmed by 6 bases and the J gene end by 0 bases; junction bases not matched to a gene: 13. The CDR3: CASSQLGGGITNYGYTF. As DNA, the CDR3 is TGTGCCAGCAGCCAATTAGGGGGCGGAATCACTAACTATGGCTACACCTTC.

The rearrangement links TRBV6-5 to TRBJ2-7; the D call may be TRBD1 or TRBD2 (7 bases each). The CDR3 loop spans 14 amino acids. V was shortened by 6 bases and J by 3 bases, with 15 bases between the two germline ends. Germline loops: CDR1 MNHEY, CDR2 SVGAGI. DNA of the CDR3: TGTGCCAGCAGCCCCGCAGGGGGGGTCTACGAGCAGTACTTC. This gives the protein CASSPAGGVYEQYF.